This T cell receptor beta chain was identified during a study of CD8 T cells in ankylosing spondylitis. This clonotype was seen at least ten times. TCRdb reprocessed the 5' RACE reads with MiXCR, giving one entry per CDR3 protein. The repertoire consists of 100,000 to 150,000 distinct CDR3 sequences, with about 7% occurring once and the leading ten covering 12%. Per germline, CDR1 SGHRS and CDR2 YFSETQ. With 4 bases removed from V and 4 bases from J, the gap between germline ends came to 15 bases. This CDR3 has 15 residues. Input material: blood, either unsorted or a sorted T cell fraction (not recorded which). This receptor was identified in a male donor with ankylosing spondylitis or in good health (not recorded which). The chain joins TRBV5-1 to TRBJ2-1; a weak D match, TRBD2 (6 bases). The CDR3 region has the DNA TGCGCCAGCAGCCAATCGGGACTTCCGTACAATGAGCAGTTCTTC. Translated: CASSQSGLPYNEQFF.